Listed below are T cell receptor beta chains from one sample, sequenced in a study of shared clonotypes between healthy human individuals. Measured with immunoSEQ multiplex PCR; TCRdb has only the in-frame clones, and not every one. Of under 200,000 clones in the sample, about 93% were seen once. The sample was naive CD4+ T cells sorted from blood. Receptors originate from a woman in her twenties or thirties in good health. Each CDR3 is given with its conserved first and last residue. Fields, in order: D gene, clone size, J gene, V gene, CDR3 DNA, CDR3 protein. A D gene is named only where the DNA matches it firmly. Expanded clones get a size class; other rows say once, few or many, or leave the size out.

d_call: TRBD2; clone_size: .; j_call: TRBJ2-1; v_call: TRBV4-1; cdr3_nt: TGCGCCAGCAGCCAAGTTGTCAGGACTAGCGGGAAGAATGAGCAGTTCTTC; cdr3_aa: CASSQVVRTSGKNEQFF
d_call: TRBD2; clone_size: .; j_call: TRBJ2-2; v_call: TRBV19; cdr3_nt: TGTGCCAGTAGTACCCTCGGGGGGGGCGAAACCGGGGAGCTGTTTTTT; cdr3_aa: CASSTLGGGETGELFF
d_call: .; clone_size: .; j_call: TRBJ1-5; v_call: TRBV28; cdr3_nt: TGTGCCAGCCGCGTGCGGGGGGTCCAGCCCCAGCATTTT; cdr3_aa: CASRVRGVQPQHF
d_call: .; clone_size: .; j_call: TRBJ2-2; v_call: TRBV5-1; cdr3_nt: TGCGCCAGCAGCCTGGGCGCAGGGGCGTCCACCGGGGAGCTGTTTTTT; cdr3_aa: CASSLGAGASTGELFF
d_call: .; clone_size: .; j_call: TRBJ2-7; v_call: TRBV5-1; cdr3_nt: TGCGCCAGCAGCTTGAGAGGAGAACTCTACGAGCAGTACTTC; cdr3_aa: CASSLRGELYEQYF
d_call: .; clone_size: few; j_call: TRBJ1-2; v_call: TRBV5-1; cdr3_nt: TGCGCCAGCAGCCCGGATCGGGGCTACACCTTC; cdr3_aa: CASSPDRGYTF
d_call: .; clone_size: .; j_call: TRBJ1-4; v_call: TRBV7-9; cdr3_nt: TGTGCCAGCAGCTTACTCACAGCTAATGAAAAACTGTTTTTT; cdr3_aa: CASSLLTANEKLFF
d_call: .; clone_size: .; j_call: TRBJ1-2; v_call: TRBV2; cdr3_nt: TGTGCCAACGCACTGCCTACCCATGGCTACACCTTC; cdr3_aa: CANALPTHGYTF
d_call: .; clone_size: .; j_call: TRBJ2-7; v_call: TRBV12-2; cdr3_nt: TGTGCAAGTCGGGTAGTTCACGAGCAGTACTTC; cdr3_aa: CASRVVHEQYF
d_call: .; clone_size: .; j_call: TRBJ2-1; v_call: TRBV29-1; cdr3_nt: TGCAGCGTTGGTATTGCGGGATTTCGCTACAATGAGCAGTTCTTC; cdr3_aa: CSVGIAGFRYNEQFF
d_call: .; clone_size: few; j_call: TRBJ1-5; v_call: TRBV2; cdr3_nt: TGTGCCAGCAGTTCCGTACATCAGCCCCAGCATTTT; cdr3_aa: CASSSVHQPQHF
d_call: TRBD2; clone_size: .; j_call: TRBJ2-7; v_call: TRBV18; cdr3_nt: TGTGCCAGCTCTTCAACTAGCGGGAGTGGGTACGAGCAGTACTTC; cdr3_aa: CASSSTSGSGYEQYF
d_call: TRBD1; clone_size: .; j_call: TRBJ1-2; v_call: TRBV6-1; cdr3_nt: TGTGCCAGCAGTGAGACAGGGGATTATGGCTACACCTTC; cdr3_aa: CASSETGDYGYTF
d_call: .; clone_size: .; j_call: TRBJ1-5; v_call: TRBV19; cdr3_nt: TGTGCCAGTAGTATGGGAGTTGGGGTCGGACAGCCCCAGCATTTT; cdr3_aa: CASSMGVGVGQPQHF
d_call: .; clone_size: .; j_call: TRBJ1-2; v_call: TRBV9; cdr3_nt: TGTGCCAGCAGCCTTTCAGGTTGGGAGGGCTATGGCTACACCTTC; cdr3_aa: CASSLSGWEGYGYTF
d_call: TRBD1; clone_size: few; j_call: TRBJ2-7; v_call: TRBV27; cdr3_nt: TGTGCCAGCAGGCCCGGGACAGGATACGAGCAGTACTTC; cdr3_aa: CASRPGTGYEQYF
d_call: .; clone_size: .; j_call: TRBJ2-7; v_call: TRBV28; cdr3_nt: TGTGCCAGCAGTTTCGGGATCATCTACTCCTACGAGCAGTACTTC; cdr3_aa: CASSFGIIYSYEQYF
d_call: .; clone_size: .; j_call: TRBJ1-5; v_call: TRBV5-1; cdr3_nt: TGCGCCAGCAGCTTGGCGGGTGAACGCAATCAGCCCCAGCATTTT; cdr3_aa: CASSLAGERNQPQHF
d_call: .; clone_size: .; j_call: TRBJ2-7; v_call: TRBV18; cdr3_nt: TGTGCCAGCTCACCCAGGGCCTCCGACGGCGAGCAGTACTTC; cdr3_aa: CASSPRASDGEQYF
d_call: .; clone_size: .; j_call: TRBJ1-5; v_call: TRBV5-6; cdr3_nt: TGTGCCAGCAGCACTTATAGTGGGCAGGTAGGAAATCAGCCCCAGCATTTT; cdr3_aa: CASSTYSGQVGNQPQHF
d_call: TRBD1; clone_size: .; j_call: TRBJ1-1; v_call: TRBV19; cdr3_nt: TGTGCCAGTGAGGGGGCATTGGCTTTCTTT; cdr3_aa: CASEGALAFF
d_call: TRBD2; clone_size: .; j_call: TRBJ2-1; v_call: TRBV19; cdr3_nt: TGTGCCAGTAGTAGGGGACTAATCGCCATCGATGAGCAGTTCTTC; cdr3_aa: CASSRGLIAIDEQFF
d_call: TRBD2; clone_size: .; j_call: TRBJ2-1; v_call: TRBV28; cdr3_nt: TGTGCCAGCAGTCCCACTAGCGAGGGAGAGCAGTTCTTC; cdr3_aa: CASSPTSEGEQFF
d_call: TRBD2; clone_size: .; j_call: TRBJ2-7; v_call: TRBV7-1; cdr3_nt: TGTGCCAGCAGCTTAGTAGCGGGAGACTACGAGCAGTACTTC; cdr3_aa: CASSLVAGDYEQYF
d_call: TRBD2; clone_size: .; j_call: TRBJ2-7; v_call: TRBV6-4; cdr3_nt: TGTGCCAGCAGTGACCGGACTAGCGGGAGGGCCCAGAATCGGGAGCAGTACTTC; cdr3_aa: CASSDRTSGRAQNREQYF
d_call: TRBD2; clone_size: .; j_call: TRBJ2-1; v_call: TRBV5-1; cdr3_nt: TGCGCCAGCAGCTTGGGACTAGCGGGTTACAATGAGCAGTTCTTC; cdr3_aa: CASSLGLAGYNEQFF
d_call: TRBD2; clone_size: .; j_call: TRBJ2-2; v_call: TRBV18; cdr3_nt: TGTGCCAGCTCACCAATGGGAGGGAAAGGCACCGGGGAGCTGTTTTTT; cdr3_aa: CASSPMGGKGTGELFF
d_call: .; clone_size: .; j_call: TRBJ2-7; v_call: TRBV6-5; cdr3_nt: TGTGCCAGCAGTTACCTACTAAATCGTGGCGAGCAGTACTTC; cdr3_aa: CASSYLLNRGEQYF
d_call: .; clone_size: .; j_call: TRBJ2-7; v_call: TRBV5-6; cdr3_nt: TGTGCCAGCAGCTGGGGGGACAGAACTACCTACGAGCAGTACTTC; cdr3_aa: CASSWGDRTTYEQYF
d_call: .; clone_size: once; j_call: TRBJ2-2; v_call: TRBV6-6; cdr3_nt: TGTGCCAGCAGTCTAACAGGGTCCCCGAACACCGGGGAGCTGTTTTTT; cdr3_aa: CASSLTGSPNTGELFF
d_call: .; clone_size: .; j_call: TRBJ2-7; v_call: TRBV27; cdr3_nt: TGTGCCGGGGTGCGAGGGAAGGACGAGCAGTACTTC; cdr3_aa: CAGVRGKDEQYF
d_call: .; clone_size: few; j_call: TRBJ1-5; v_call: TRBV18; cdr3_nt: TGTGCCAGCCTAACAGGGACCGACAATCAGCCCCAGCATTTT; cdr3_aa: CASLTGTDNQPQHF
d_call: .; clone_size: .; j_call: TRBJ2-7; v_call: TRBV5-1; cdr3_nt: TGCGCCAGCAGCTTGTGGCGGCATTCCGAGGGGGAATACGAGCAGTACTTC; cdr3_aa: CASSLWRHSEGEYEQYF
d_call: .; clone_size: .; j_call: TRBJ1-3; v_call: TRBV28; cdr3_nt: TGTGCCAGCAGTTTAAGGGCCTACGACTCTGGAAACACCATATATTTT; cdr3_aa: CASSLRAYDSGNTIYF
d_call: .; clone_size: .; j_call: TRBJ1-3; v_call: TRBV28; cdr3_nt: TGTGCCAGCAGTTTAGGGGTAGGGCGGGTCGGCTCTGGAAACACCATATATTTT; cdr3_aa: CASSLGVGRVGSGNTIYF
d_call: .; clone_size: .; j_call: TRBJ2-2; v_call: TRBV18; cdr3_nt: TGTGCCAGCTCACCCTCACTTCGACAGCCGAACACCGGGGAGCTGTTTTTT; cdr3_aa: CASSPSLRQPNTGELFF
d_call: TRBD1; clone_size: .; j_call: TRBJ2-7; v_call: TRBV10-1; cdr3_nt: TGCGCCAGCAGTGGAGGGGGCCGGGGGCAGTACTTC; cdr3_aa: CASSGGGRGQYF
d_call: TRBD1; clone_size: once; j_call: TRBJ2-1; v_call: TRBV18; cdr3_nt: TGTGCCAGCTCACCGACGGGACAGGGGGTTGGTGAGCAGTTCTTC; cdr3_aa: CASSPTGQGVGEQFF
d_call: .; clone_size: .; j_call: TRBJ2-7; v_call: TRBV11-3; cdr3_nt: TGTGCCAGCAGCTTAGCATTCGAGTACGAGCAGTACTTC; cdr3_aa: CASSLAFEYEQYF
d_call: .; clone_size: .; j_call: TRBJ2-3; v_call: TRBV5-1; cdr3_nt: TGCGCCAGCAGCTTGGCCTGGGGCAACACAGATACGCAGTATTTT; cdr3_aa: CASSLAWGNTDTQYF
d_call: .; clone_size: .; j_call: TRBJ2-2; v_call: TRBV10-1; cdr3_nt: TGCGCCAGCAGGACAGGAGACACCGGGGAGCTGTTTTTT; cdr3_aa: CASRTGDTGELFF
d_call: .; clone_size: .; j_call: TRBJ2-5; v_call: TRBV9; cdr3_nt: TGTGCCAGCAGCGCACAAGCCGGGCTAGTGGGGCAAGAGACCCAGTACTTC; cdr3_aa: CASSAQAGLVGQETQYF
d_call: .; clone_size: .; j_call: TRBJ1-3; v_call: TRBV28; cdr3_nt: TGTGCTGCGACAGGCTCTGGAAACACCATATATTTT; cdr3_aa: CAATGSGNTIYF
d_call: TRBD1; clone_size: .; j_call: TRBJ1-2; v_call: TRBV28; cdr3_nt: TGTGCCAGCAGTTTGACAGGGTACGACTATGGCTACACCTTC; cdr3_aa: CASSLTGYDYGYTF
d_call: TRBD1; clone_size: .; j_call: TRBJ1-4; v_call: TRBV9; cdr3_nt: TGTGCCAGCAGCGACGGACAGGGGGGTGAAAAACTGTTTTTT; cdr3_aa: CASSDGQGGEKLFF
d_call: .; clone_size: .; j_call: TRBJ2-4; v_call: TRBV4-2; cdr3_nt: TGTGCCAGCAGCCAAGAGGCGTCGCTAATGGCCCTAGCCAAAAACATTCAGTACTTC; cdr3_aa: CASSQEASLMALAKNIQYF
d_call: .; clone_size: .; j_call: TRBJ1-2; v_call: TRBV4-1; cdr3_nt: TGCGCCAGCAAAGGAGGGGGTAACTATGGCTACACCTTC; cdr3_aa: CASKGGGNYGYTF
d_call: TRBD1; clone_size: .; j_call: TRBJ1-6; v_call: TRBV19; cdr3_nt: TGTGCCAGTAGTATAAACAACAGGGGGATGGGTTCACCCCTCCACTTT; cdr3_aa: CASSINNRGMGSPLHF
d_call: .; clone_size: few; j_call: TRBJ1-1; v_call: TRBV13; cdr3_nt: TGTGCCAGCAGCTACCAACCGAACACTGAAGCTTTCTTT; cdr3_aa: CASSYQPNTEAFF
d_call: .; clone_size: once; j_call: TRBJ1-2; v_call: TRBV7-2; cdr3_nt: TGTGCCAGCAGTGGGCAGAGTTATGGCTACACCTTC; cdr3_aa: CASSGQSYGYTF
d_call: .; clone_size: once; j_call: TRBJ2-7; v_call: TRBV6-6; cdr3_nt: TGTGCCAGCAGAAGAGAAGACTACGAGCAGTACTTC; cdr3_aa: CASRREDYEQYF
d_call: TRBD1; clone_size: .; j_call: TRBJ1-5; v_call: TRBV19; cdr3_nt: TGTGCCAGTAGTCTCAGGGGGAATCAGCCCCAGCATTTT; cdr3_aa: CASSLRGNQPQHF
d_call: TRBD2; clone_size: .; j_call: TRBJ2-2; v_call: TRBV2; cdr3_nt: TGTGCCAGCAGCCCCAGGGGACTAGCGGGAGGAGCCGGGGAGCTGTTTTTT; cdr3_aa: CASSPRGLAGGAGELFF
d_call: .; clone_size: few; j_call: TRBJ1-1; v_call: TRBV28; cdr3_nt: TGTGCCAGCAGTTCACCACAGGGCAGGATGAACACTGAAGCTTTCTTT; cdr3_aa: CASSSPQGRMNTEAFF
d_call: .; clone_size: .; j_call: TRBJ2-7; v_call: TRBV11-2; cdr3_nt: TGTGCCAGCAGCTCCTGGAACGAGCAGTACTTC; cdr3_aa: CASSSWNEQYF
d_call: .; clone_size: once; j_call: TRBJ1-1; v_call: TRBV14; cdr3_nt: TGTGCCAGCAGCCAAAAGGGAAACACTGAAGCTTTCTTT; cdr3_aa: CASSQKGNTEAFF
d_call: .; clone_size: .; j_call: TRBJ2-5; v_call: TRBV7-6; cdr3_nt: TGTGCCAGCAGCCCCCTTAGCGAGACCCAGTACTTC; cdr3_aa: CASSPLSETQYF
d_call: TRBD1; clone_size: .; j_call: TRBJ1-1; v_call: TRBV19; cdr3_nt: TGTGCCAGTAGTAAGGACAGGGTGAACACTGAAGCTTTCTTT; cdr3_aa: CASSKDRVNTEAFF
d_call: .; clone_size: .; j_call: TRBJ1-4; v_call: TRBV2; cdr3_nt: TGTGCCAGCAGTGTCGATGGGGCCTTTAATGAAAAACTGTTTTTT; cdr3_aa: CASSVDGAFNEKLFF
d_call: .; clone_size: .; j_call: TRBJ1-2; v_call: TRBV5-1; cdr3_nt: TGCGCCAGCAGCTTGGCTTCCTATGGCTACACCTTC; cdr3_aa: CASSLASYGYTF